This T cell receptor (beta chain) was observed in a study of cytotoxic CD8 clonotypes in ibrutinib-treated CLL. Across the whole study: Each sample contained, on average, around 250,000 productive templates and roughly 100,000 productive rearrangements. Study results and limitations: Sustained-remission and progressing patients diverged in sampling times. Public clonotypes were seen rarely and were contracted or stable on treatment.

Concerning this clone: The antigen is unknown.

The CDR3 runs to 14 residues. The germline V and J ends were trimmed by 6 bases and 7 bases, with 22 bases remaining between them. Germline V gene lookup returns CDR1 SQVTM and CDR2 ANQGSEA. From cryopreserved PBMCs came about 2.1 micrograms of genomic DNA used for TCR beta libraries. The repertoire was sequenced with immunoSEQ multiplex PCR; TCRdb's copy has only in-frame clones and lacks some. The data show 160,000 or so clones, 70% to 90% seen once. The input for sequencing was PBMCs, taken at disease progression, from a patient treated with ibrutinib. The sequence was obtained from a human donor with chronic lymphocytic leukemia. The genes are TRBV29-1 and TRBJ2-7, with D possibly being TRBD2 (5 bases). CDR3 bases: TGCAGCGTCCCGCAGACCACGGGGAGTGGGGAGCAGTACTTC. This sequence encodes CSVPQTTGSGEQYF.